Shown below are 9 T cell receptor beta chains from a single sample sequenced in a study of T cells after posttransplantation cyclophosphamide. A marrow graft followed busulfan-fludarabine conditioning, with cyclophosphamide on days +3 and +4. This table comes from immunoSEQ multiplex PCR, and its TCRdb copy is limited to in-frame clones, with some not included. The sample consists of some 34,000 clones, around 80% of them appearing once. The material was CD4+ T cells sorted from blood, obtained 1903 days after a stem cell transplant with posttransplant cyclophosphamide. These receptor sequences come from a female patient aged 35-55 years who received an allogeneic stem cell transplant from a related donor, was CMV-positive, and had no GVHD. Some of these T cells may belong to the graft donor.

This rearrangement joins TRBV2 to TRBJ1-2, with 10 bases lining up with TRBD1. CDR1 and CDR2 from the germline V gene are SNHLY and FYNNEI. V lost 6 bases to trimming and J lost 4 bases; unmatched junction nucleotides: 5. This CDR3 is 14 amino acids long. The CDR3 reads CASSPTGGGYGYTF. The CDR3 DNA reads as TGTGCCAGCAGCCCGACAGGGGGCGGCTATGGCTACACCTTC.

The chain uses TRBV28 and TRBJ1-2, with a possible D match to TRBD1 (5 bases). Germline CDR1 and CDR2: MDHEN and SYDVKM. CDR3 length: 12 residues. V gave up 2 bases and J gave up 8 bases, with 9 bases separating them. CDR3 amino acids: CASSLLKGGYTF. The DNA of the CDR3 is TGTGCCAGCAGTTTACTAAAGGGGGGCTACACCTTC.

The V and J genes are TRBV19 and TRBJ1-6; D may be TRBD1 (5 bases). Germline loops: CDR1 LNHDA, CDR2 SQIVND (reference sequence). This CDR3 region has 17 residues. V was shortened by 4 bases and J by 0 bases, with 13 bases between the two germline ends. The CDR3 nucleotides are TGTGCCAGTAGTAGCACAGGCCTGAGCTCCTATAATTCACCCCTCCACTTT. It specifies CASSSTGLSSYNSPLHF.

This chain uses TRBV4-3 with TRBJ2-1; 9 bases are a match to TRBD2. The length of the CDR3 is 16 residues. J gave up 5 bases and V 5 bases, and 10 bases lay outside the gene matches. The germline V gene encodes CDR1 LGHNA and CDR2 YSLEER. CDR3 region: CASSSPPAGGHNEQFF. CDR3 DNA sequence: TGCGCCAGCAGCTCCCCCCCGGCGGGGGGGCACAATGAGCAGTTCTTC.

Regarding this clone: The junction does not match germline at one end; this may be a read error. This rearrangement joins TRBV12-5 to TRBJ1-6; D not certain. The CDR3 is 15 amino acids. Germline V CDR1 and CDR2: LGHNT, FRNRAP. CDR3 nucleotides: TGTGCTAGTAGTTTGGTCCGACAATATAATTCACCCCTCCACTTT. It is translated as CASSLVRQYNSPLHF.

This rearrangement joins TRBV28 to TRBJ2-1; 11 nucleotides align to TRBD1. CDR1 and CDR2 (germline): MDHEN, SYDVKM. The CDR3 length is 16 residues. V shed 6 bases, J shed 5 bases, and the junction held 9 bases outside the gene matches. The chain's CDR3 is CASSLHGQGAHNEQFF. The CDR3 bases are TGTGCCAGCAGCCTTCACGGACAGGGGGCTCACAATGAGCAGTTCTTC. Full variable domain (missing parts from reference TRBV28 and TRBJ2-1): DVKVTQSSRYLVKRTGEKVFLECVQDMDHENMFWYRQDPGLGLRLIYFSYDVKMKEKGDIPEGYSVSREKKERFSLILESASTNQTSMYLCASSLHGQGAHNEQFFGPGTRLTVL.

This chain connects TRBV28 to TRBJ2-7; the match to TRBD1 covers 8 bases. This CDR3 spans 15 amino acids. Per germline, CDR1 MDHEN and CDR2 SYDVKM. The V segment lost 6 bases and the J segment 2 bases; nucleotides outside the gene matches: 9. CDR3 protein: CASSAPGTGPYEQYF. In DNA, the CDR3 is TGTGCCAGCAGCGCCCCCGGGACAGGTCCCTACGAGCAGTACTTC.

The chain joins TRBV6-5 to TRBJ2-3; D gene unclear. Trimming stripped 2 bases from V and 4 bases from J, with 4 bases between. CDR1 MNHEY and CDR2 SVGAGI come from the germline V gene. CDR3 length equals 12 residues. In DNA, the CDR3 is TGTGCCAGCAGTTACCCCGCAGATACGCAGTATTTT. It translates to CASSYPADTQYF.

This chain uses TRBV5-5 with TRBJ1-4; D not resolved. Germline CDR1 and CDR2: SGHKS and YYEKEE (reference sequence). With 1 base removed from V and 4 bases from J, the gap between germline ends came to 20 bases. The CDR3 is made up of 18 amino acids. The CDR3 sequence: CASSLTLPGEGNNEKLFF. The CDR3 DNA reads as TGTGCCAGCAGCTTGACCCTCCCCGGGGAAGGGAATAATGAAAAACTGTTTTTT.